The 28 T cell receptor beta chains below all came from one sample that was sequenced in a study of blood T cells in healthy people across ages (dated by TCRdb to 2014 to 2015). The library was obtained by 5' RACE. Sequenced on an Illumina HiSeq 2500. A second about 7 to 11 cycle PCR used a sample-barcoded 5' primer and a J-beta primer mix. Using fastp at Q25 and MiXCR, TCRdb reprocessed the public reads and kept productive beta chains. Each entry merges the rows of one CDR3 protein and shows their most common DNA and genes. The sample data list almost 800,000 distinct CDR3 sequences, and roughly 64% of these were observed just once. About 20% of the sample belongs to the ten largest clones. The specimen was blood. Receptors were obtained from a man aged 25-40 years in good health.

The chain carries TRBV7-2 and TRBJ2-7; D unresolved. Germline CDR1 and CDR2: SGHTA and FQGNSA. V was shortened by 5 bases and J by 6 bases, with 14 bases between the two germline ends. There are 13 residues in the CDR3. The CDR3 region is CASSLLRSREQYF. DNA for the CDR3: TGTGCCAGCAGCCTCCTTCGCTCCCGCGAGCAGTACTTC.

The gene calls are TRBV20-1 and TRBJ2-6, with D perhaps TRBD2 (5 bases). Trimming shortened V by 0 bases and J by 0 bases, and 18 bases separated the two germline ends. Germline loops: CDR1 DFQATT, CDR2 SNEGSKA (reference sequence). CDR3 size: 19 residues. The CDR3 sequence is CSARDLRGLGSSGANVLTF. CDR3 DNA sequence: TGCAGTGCTAGAGATCTGAGAGGGCTGGGGAGCTCTGGGGCCAACGTCCTGACTTTC.

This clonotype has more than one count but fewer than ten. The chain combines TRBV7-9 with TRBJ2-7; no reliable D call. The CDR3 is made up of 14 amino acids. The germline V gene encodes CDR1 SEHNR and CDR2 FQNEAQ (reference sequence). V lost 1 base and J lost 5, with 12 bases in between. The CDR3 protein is CASSLVSGFDEQYF. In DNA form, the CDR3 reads TGTGCCAGCAGCTTAGTGAGTGGGTTCGACGAGCAGTACTTC.

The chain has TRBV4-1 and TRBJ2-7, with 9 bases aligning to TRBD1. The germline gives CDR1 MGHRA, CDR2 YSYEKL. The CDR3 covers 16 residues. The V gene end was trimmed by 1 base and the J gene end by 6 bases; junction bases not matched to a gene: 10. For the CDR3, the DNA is TGCGCCAGCAGCCAAGGCACCGGGACAGGGTTGCGCGAGCAGTACTTC. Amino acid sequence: CASSQGTGTGLREQYF.

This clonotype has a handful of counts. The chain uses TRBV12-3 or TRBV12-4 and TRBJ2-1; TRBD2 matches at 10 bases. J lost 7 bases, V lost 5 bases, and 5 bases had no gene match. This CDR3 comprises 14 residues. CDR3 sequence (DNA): TGTGCCAGCAGTGCTAGCGGGAGTCGGAATGAGCAGTTCTTC. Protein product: CASSASGSRNEQFF.

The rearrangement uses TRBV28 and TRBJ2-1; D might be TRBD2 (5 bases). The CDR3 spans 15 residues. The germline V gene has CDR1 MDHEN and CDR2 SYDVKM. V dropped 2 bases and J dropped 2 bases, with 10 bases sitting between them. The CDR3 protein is CASSLGLSTYNEQFF. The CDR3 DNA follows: TGTGCCAGCAGTTTAGGACTGTCGACCTACAATGAGCAGTTCTTC.

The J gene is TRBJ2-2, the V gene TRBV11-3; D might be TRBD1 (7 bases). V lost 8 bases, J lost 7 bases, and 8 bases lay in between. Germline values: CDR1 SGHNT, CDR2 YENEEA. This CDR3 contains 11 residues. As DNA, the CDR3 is TGTGCCAGCCAGGGGGGCGGGGAGCTGTTTTTT. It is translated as CASQGGGELFF.

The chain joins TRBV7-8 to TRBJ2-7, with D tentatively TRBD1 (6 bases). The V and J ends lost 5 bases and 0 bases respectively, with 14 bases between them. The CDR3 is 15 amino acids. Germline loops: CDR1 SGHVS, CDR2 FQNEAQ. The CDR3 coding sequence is TGTGCCAGCAGCACACGGACAGCCAGCTCCTACGAGCAGTACTTC. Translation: CASSTRTASSYEQYF. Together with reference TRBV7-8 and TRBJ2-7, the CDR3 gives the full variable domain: GAGVSQSPRYKVAKRGQDVALRCDPISGHVSLFWYQQALGQGPEFLTYFQNEAQLDKSGLPSDRFFAERPEGSVSTLKIQRTQQEDSAVYLCASSTRTASSYEQYFGPGTRLTVT.

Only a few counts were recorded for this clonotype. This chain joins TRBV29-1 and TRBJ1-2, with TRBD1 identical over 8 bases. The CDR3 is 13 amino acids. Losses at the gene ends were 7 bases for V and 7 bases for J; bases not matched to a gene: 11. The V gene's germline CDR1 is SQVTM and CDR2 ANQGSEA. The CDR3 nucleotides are TGCAGCGCTATCGACAGGGGCAAGGTTGGCTACACCTTC. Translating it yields CSAIDRGKVGYTF.

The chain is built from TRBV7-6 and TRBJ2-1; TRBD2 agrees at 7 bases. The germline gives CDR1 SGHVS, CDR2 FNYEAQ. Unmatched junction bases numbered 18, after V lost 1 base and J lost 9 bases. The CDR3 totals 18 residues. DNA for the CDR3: TGTGCCAGCAGCTTAGTTGGGCAGGGAGGGCGATTTTATATTGAGCAGTTCTTC. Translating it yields CASSLVGQGGRFYIEQFF. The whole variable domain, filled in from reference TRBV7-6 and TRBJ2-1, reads GAGVSQSPRYKVTKRGQDVALRCDPISGHVSLYWYRQALGQGPEFLTYFNYEAQQDKSGLPNDRFSAERPEGSISTLTIQRTEQRDSAMYRCASSLVGQGGRFYIEQFFGPGTRLTVL.

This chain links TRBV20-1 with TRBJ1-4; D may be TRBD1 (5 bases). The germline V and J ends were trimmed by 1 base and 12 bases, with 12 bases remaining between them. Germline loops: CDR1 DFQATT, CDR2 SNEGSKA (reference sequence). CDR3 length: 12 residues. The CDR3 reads CSARGNGGELFF. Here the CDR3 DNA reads TGCAGTGCTAGAGGGAACGGGGGAGAACTGTTTTTT.

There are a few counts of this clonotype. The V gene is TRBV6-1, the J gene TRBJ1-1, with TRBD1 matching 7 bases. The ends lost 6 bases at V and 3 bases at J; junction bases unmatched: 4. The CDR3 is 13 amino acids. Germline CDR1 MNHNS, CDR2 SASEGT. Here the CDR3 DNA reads TGTGCCAGCAGGAACCAGGGGGACACTGAAGCTTTCTTT. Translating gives CASRNQGDTEAFF.

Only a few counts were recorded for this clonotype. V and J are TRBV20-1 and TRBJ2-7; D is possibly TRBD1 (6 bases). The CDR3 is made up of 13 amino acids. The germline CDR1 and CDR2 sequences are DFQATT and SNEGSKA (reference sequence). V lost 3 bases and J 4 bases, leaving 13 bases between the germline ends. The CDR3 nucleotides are TGCAGTGCTAGTTCCGGGACACTTTACGAGCAGTACTTC. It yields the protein CSASSGTLYEQYF.

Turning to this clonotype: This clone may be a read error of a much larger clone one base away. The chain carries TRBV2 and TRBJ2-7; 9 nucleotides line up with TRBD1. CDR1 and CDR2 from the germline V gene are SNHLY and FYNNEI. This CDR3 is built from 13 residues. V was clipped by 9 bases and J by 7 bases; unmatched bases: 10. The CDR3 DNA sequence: TGTGCCAGACAGGGGGCCCCTTACAATGAGCAGTACTTC. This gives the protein CARQGAPYNEQYF.

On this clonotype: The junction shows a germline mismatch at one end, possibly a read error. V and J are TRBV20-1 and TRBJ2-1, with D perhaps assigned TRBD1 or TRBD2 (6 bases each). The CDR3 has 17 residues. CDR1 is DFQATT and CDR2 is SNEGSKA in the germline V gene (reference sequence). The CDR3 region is CSARGQGGGTFGNEQFF. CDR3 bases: TGCAGTGCAAGAGGACAAGGAGGGGGGACCTTCGGCAATGAGCAGTTCTTC.

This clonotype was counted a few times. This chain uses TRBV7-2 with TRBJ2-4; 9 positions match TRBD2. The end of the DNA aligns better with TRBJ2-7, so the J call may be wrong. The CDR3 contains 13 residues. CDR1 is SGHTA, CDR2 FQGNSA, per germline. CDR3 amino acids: CASSRTSGYEQYF. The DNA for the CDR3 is TGTGCCAGCAGTCGTACTAGCGGGTACGAGCAGTACTTC.

DNA for the CDR3: TGTGCCAGCAGCTTGGTTAGGGACGAGACCCAGTACTTC. Amino acids: CASSLVRDETQYF. The chain uses TRBV4-2 and TRBJ2-7; TRBD1 or TRBD2 may be the D gene (5 bases each). TRBJ2-5 matches the DNA end more closely, so the J call is doubtful. Germline V lookup: CDR1 LGHNA, CDR2 YNFKEQ. This CDR3 is built from 13 residues.

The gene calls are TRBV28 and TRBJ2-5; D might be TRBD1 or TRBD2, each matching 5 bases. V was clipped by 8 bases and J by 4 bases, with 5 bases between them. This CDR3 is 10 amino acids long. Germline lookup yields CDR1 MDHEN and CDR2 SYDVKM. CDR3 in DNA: TGTGCCAGCGGGACAGAGACCCAGTACTTC. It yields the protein CASGTETQYF.

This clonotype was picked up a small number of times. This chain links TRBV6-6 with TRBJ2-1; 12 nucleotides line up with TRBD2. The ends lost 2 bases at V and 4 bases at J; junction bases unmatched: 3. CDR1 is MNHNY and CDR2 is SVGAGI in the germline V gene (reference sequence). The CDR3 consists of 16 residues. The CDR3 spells CASSYGLAGGYNEQFF. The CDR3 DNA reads TGTGCCAGCAGTTACGGGCTAGCGGGGGGGTACAATGAGCAGTTCTTC.

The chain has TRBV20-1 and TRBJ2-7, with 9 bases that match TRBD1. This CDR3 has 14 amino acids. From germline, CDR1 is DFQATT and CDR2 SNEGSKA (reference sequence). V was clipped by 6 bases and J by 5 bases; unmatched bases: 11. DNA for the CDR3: TGCAGTGCGAACCCCGGACAGGGGTACCACGAGCAGTACTTC. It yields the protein CSANPGQGYHEQYF.

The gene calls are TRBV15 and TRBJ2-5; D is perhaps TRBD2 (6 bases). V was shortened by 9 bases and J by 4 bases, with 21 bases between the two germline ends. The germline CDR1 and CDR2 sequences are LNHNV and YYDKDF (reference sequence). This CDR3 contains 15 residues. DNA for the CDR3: TGTGCCACTTTAACTAAGGAGGGTGCCTTAGAGACCCAGTACTTC. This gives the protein CATLTKEGALETQYF.

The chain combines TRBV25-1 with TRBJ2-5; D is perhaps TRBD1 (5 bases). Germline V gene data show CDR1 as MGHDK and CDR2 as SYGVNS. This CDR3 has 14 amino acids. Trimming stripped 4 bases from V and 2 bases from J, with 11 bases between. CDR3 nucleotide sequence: TGTGCCAGCAGTGGCAGGGCACCACAAGAGACCCAGTACTTC. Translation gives CASSGRAPQETQYF.

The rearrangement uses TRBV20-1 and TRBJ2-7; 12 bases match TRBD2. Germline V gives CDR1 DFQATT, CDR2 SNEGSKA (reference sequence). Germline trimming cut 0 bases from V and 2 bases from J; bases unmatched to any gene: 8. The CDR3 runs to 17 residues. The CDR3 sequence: CSARDLLAGGNTYEQYF. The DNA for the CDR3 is TGCAGTGCTAGAGATCTCCTAGCGGGAGGGAATACCTACGAGCAGTACTTC.

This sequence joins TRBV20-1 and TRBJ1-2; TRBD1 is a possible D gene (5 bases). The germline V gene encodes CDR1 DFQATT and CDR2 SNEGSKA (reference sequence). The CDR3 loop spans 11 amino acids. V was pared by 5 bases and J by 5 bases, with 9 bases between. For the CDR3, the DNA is TGCAGTGCTTATGCAGGGTATGGCTACACCTTC. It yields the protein CSAYAGYGYTF.

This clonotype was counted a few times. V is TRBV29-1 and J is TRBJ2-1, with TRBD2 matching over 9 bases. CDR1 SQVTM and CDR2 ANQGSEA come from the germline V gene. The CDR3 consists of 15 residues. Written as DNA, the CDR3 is TGCAGTTTCAGGGTCGGGCGGGAGGGCCGCAATGAGCAGTTCTTC. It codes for CSFRVGREGRNEQFF.

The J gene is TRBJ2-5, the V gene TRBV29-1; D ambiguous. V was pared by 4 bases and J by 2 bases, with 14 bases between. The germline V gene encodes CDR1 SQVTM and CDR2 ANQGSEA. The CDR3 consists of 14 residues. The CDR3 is CSVGRSGPQETQYF. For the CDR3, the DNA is TGCAGCGTTGGTAGGTCGGGCCCGCAAGAGACCCAGTACTTC. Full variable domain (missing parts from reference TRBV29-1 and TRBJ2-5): SAVISQKPSRDICQRGTSLTIQCQVDSQVTMMFWYRQQPGQSLTLIATANQGSEATYESGFVIDKFPISRPNLTFSTLTVSNMSPEDSSIYLCSVGRSGPQETQYFGPGTRLLVL.

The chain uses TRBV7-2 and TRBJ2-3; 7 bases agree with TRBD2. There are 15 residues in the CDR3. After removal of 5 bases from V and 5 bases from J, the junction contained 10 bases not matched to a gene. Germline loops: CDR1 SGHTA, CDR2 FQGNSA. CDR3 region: CASSPGLGRLDTQYF. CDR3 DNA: TGTGCCAGCAGCCCTGGACTAGGTCGTCTAGATACGCAGTATTTT.

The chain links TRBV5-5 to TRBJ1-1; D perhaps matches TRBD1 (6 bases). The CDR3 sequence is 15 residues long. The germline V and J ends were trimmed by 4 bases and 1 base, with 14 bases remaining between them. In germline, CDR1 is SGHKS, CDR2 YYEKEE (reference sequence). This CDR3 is CASSTFGGRNTEAFF. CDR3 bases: TGTGCCAGCAGCACCTTTGGGGGCAGGAACACTGAAGCTTTCTTT.